This T cell receptor beta chain is drawn from a study of control samples from healthy donors and cancer patients. Here immunoSEQ multiplex PCR was the method, and the copy in TCRdb shows in-frame clones only, minus some. The sample totals around 190,000 clones; its top ten clones hold around 2%. CDR1 is LGHDT and CDR2 is YNNKEL in the germline V gene (reference sequence). This CDR3 spans 15 amino acids. V was clipped by 4 bases and J by 10 bases; unmatched bases: 8. The clonotype originates from a woman aged 25 to 39 in good health. The sample comprised blood. This sequence joins TRBV3-1 (or the pseudogene TRBV3-2) and TRBJ2-1; 12 bases line up with TRBD1. The CDR3 nucleotides are TGTGCCAGCAGCCCAAGCGGGACAGGGGGCCGGGAGCAGTTCTTC. Translated, it gives CASSPSGTGGREQFF.